The present TCR beta chain was sequenced within a study of T cell responses to AZD1222 COVID-19 vaccine. The protocol was immunoSEQ multiplex PCR, while the TCRdb copy is restricted to in-frame clones and leaves out a portion. The repertoire holds 120,000 or so clones, approximately 90% seen once, with 11% in the top ten. This clone was counted a few times. As yet, its antigen is unknown. Whole-study results and caveats: Among the donors, most were white British and more were female, and clonal diversity was possibly underestimated.

Trimming shortened V by 2 bases and J by 1 base, and 8 bases separated the two germline ends. This CDR3 has 14 amino acids. Germline lookup yields CDR1 LGHNA and CDR2 YNFKEQ. V usage is TRBV4-2 and J usage is TRBJ1-1; D is uncertain. The source of this sequence is an adult in good health. Source: peripheral blood, taken on day 0 of MenACWY control vaccination. The CDR3 bases are TGTGCCAGCAGCCAACGGGGAACGAACACTGAAGCTTTCTTT. This sequence encodes CASSQRGTNTEAFF.